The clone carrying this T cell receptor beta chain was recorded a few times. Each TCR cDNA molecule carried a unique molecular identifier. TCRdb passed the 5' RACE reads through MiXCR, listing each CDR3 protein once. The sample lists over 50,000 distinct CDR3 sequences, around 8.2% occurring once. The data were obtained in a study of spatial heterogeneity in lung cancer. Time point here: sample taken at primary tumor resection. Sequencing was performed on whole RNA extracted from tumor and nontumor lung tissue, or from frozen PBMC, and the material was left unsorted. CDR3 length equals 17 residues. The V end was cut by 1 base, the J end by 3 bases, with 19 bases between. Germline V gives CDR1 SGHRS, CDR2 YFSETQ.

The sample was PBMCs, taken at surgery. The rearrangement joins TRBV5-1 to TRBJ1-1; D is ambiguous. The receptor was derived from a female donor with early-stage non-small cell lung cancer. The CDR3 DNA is TGCGCCAGCAGCTTGAGTTCTTTTAGGGAGGGAGACACTGAAGCTTTCTTT. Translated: CASSLSSFREGDTEAFF.